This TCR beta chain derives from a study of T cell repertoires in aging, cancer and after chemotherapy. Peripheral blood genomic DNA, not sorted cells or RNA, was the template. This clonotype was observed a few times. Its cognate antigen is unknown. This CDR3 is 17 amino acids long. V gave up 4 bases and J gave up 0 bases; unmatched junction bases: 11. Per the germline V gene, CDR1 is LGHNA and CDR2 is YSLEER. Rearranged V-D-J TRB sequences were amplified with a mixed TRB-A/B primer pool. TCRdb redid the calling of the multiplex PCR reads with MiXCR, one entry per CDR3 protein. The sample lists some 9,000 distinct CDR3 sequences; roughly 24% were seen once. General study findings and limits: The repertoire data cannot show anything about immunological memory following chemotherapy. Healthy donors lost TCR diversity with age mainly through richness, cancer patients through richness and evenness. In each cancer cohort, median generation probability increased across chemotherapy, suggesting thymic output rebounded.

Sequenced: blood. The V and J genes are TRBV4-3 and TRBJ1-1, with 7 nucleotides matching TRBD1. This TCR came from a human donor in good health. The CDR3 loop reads CASSRSDRVGLNTEAFF. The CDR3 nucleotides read TGCGCCAGCAGCCGCTCAGACAGGGTCGGCTTGAACACTGAAGCTTTCTTT.